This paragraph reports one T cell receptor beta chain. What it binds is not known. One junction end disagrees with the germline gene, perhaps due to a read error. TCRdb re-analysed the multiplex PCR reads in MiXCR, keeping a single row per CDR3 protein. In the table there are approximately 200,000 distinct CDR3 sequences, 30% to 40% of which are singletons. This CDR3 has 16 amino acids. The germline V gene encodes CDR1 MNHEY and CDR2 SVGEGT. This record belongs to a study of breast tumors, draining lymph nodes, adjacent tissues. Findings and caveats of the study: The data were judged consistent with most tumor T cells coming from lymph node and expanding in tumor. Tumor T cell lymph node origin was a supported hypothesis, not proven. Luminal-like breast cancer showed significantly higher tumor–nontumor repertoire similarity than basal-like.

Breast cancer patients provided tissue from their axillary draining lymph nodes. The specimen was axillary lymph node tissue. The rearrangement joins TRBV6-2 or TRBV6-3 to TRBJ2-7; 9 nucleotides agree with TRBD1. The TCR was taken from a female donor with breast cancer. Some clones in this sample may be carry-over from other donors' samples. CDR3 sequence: CASSHSPGTGFDEQYF. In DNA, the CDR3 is TGTGCCAGCAGTCACTCCCCCGGGACAGGGTTCGATGAGCAGTACTTC.